This T cell receptor beta chain was recovered during a study of CD8 T cells in ankylosing spondylitis. Overall study findings and caveats: Seemingly distinctive of ankylosing spondylitis blood was a TCR beta motif formed by eight highly homologous variants.

TCRdb re-analysed the 5' RACE reads in MiXCR, keeping a single row per CDR3 protein. The sample consists of fewer than 450,000 distinct CDR3 sequences, 15% to 20% of them appearing once. CDR1 and CDR2 from the germline V gene are SGHDN and FVKESK. The CDR3 runs to 16 residues. V dropped 4 bases and J dropped 4; count of bases not matched to a gene: 10. A word on this clonotype: Its antigen is not identified.

This clonotype originated in a male donor with ankylosing spondylitis. The sample consisted of blood, either unsorted or a sorted T cell fraction (not recorded which). This chain joins TRBV14 and TRBJ2-1, with 7 nucleotides matching TRBD1. CDR3 loop: CASSPTGRGLYNEQFF. The CDR3 DNA is TGTGCCAGCAGCCCGACAGGGAGAGGCCTTTACAATGAGCAGTTCTTC. Variable domain in full (rest from reference TRBV14 and TRBJ2-1): EAGVTQFPSHSVIEKGQTVTLRCDPISGHDNLYWYRRVMGKEIKFLLHFVKESKQDESGMPNNRFLAERTGGTYSTLKVQPAELEDSGVYFCASSPTGRGLYNEQFFGPGTRLTVL.